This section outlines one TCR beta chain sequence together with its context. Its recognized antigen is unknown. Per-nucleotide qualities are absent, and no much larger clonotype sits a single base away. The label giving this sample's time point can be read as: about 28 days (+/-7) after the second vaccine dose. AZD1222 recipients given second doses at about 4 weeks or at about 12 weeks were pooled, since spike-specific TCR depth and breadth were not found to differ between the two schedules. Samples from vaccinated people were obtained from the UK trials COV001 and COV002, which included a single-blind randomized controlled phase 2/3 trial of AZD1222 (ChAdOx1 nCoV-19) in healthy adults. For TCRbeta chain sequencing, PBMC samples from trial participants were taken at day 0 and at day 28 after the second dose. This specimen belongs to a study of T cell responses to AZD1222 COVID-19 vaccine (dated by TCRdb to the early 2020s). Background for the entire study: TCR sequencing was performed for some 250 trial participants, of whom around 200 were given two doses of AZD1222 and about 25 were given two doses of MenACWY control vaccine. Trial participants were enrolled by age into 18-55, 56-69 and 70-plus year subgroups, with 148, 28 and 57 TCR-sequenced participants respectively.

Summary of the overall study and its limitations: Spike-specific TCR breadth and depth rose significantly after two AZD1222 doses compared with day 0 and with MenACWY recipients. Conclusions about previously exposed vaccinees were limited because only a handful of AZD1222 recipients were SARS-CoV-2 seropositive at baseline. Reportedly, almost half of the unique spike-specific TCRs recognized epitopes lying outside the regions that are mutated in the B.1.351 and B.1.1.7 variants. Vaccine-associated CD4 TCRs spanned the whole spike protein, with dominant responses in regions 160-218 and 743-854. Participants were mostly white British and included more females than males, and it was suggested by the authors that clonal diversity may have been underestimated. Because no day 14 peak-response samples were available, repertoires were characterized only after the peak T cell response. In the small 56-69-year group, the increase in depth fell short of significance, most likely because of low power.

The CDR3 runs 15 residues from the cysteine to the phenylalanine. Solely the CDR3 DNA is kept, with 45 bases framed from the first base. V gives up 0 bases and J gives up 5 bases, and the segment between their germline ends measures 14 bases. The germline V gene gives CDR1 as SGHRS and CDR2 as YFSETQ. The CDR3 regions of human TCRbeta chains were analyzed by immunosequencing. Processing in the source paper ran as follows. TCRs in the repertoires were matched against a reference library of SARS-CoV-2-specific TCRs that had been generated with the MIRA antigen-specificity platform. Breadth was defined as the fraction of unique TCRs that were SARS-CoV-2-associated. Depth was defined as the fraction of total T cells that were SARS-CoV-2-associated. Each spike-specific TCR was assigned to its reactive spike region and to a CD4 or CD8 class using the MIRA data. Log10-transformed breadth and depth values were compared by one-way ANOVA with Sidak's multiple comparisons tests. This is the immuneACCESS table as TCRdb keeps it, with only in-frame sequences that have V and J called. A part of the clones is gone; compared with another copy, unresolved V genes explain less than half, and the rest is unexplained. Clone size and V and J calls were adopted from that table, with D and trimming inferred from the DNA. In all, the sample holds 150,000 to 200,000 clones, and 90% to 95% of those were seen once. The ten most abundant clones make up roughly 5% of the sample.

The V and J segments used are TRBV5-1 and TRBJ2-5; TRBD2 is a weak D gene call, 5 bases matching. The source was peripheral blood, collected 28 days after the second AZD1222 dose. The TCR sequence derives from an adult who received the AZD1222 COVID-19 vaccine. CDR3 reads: CASSLGPGGGETQYF. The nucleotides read TGCGCCAGCAGCTTGGGTCCAGGAGGAGGTGAGACCCAGTACTTC.